The 19 T cell receptor beta chains given below trace back to one sample, sequenced in a study of T cell clonotyping in hematopoietic cell transplantation. Sequenced by immunoSEQ multiplex PCR; TCRdb stores in-frame clones only, minus some. The data show tens of thousands of clones, roughly nine tenths seen once. Time point in this sample: recipient sample about 28 days before transplant, after cytoreduction. The sample consisted of peripheral blood mononuclear cells, taken before stem cell transplant. These receptors all come from a man aged 18 to 35 with biphenotypic leukemia. Some clones in this sample may be carry-over from other donors' samples.

CDR3 nucleotide sequence: TGTGCCAGCAGTTACCTGGGGCCCCACGAGCAGTACTTC. Protein product: CASSYLGPHEQYF. The chain is built from TRBV6-5 and TRBJ2-7, with D possibly being TRBD1 (5 bases). CDR1 and CDR2 (germline): MNHEY, SVGAGI. V was trimmed by 2 bases and J by 5 bases, leaving 10 bases between them. This CDR3 is built from 13 residues.

The chain joins TRBV28 to TRBJ2-7; 8 nucleotides agree with TRBD1. Germline CDR1 reads MDHEN; CDR2 reads SYDVKM. Trimming removed 5 bases from V and 6 bases from J; junction bases left unmatched: 9. The CDR3 consists of 14 residues. The CDR3 nucleotides read TGTGCCAGCAGTACCCCTACAGGGGGGATCGAGCAGTACTTC. Its protein product is CASSTPTGGIEQYF. The full variable domain, rest sourced from reference TRBV28 and TRBJ2-7, is DVKVTQSSRYLVKRTGEKVFLECVQDMDHENMFWYRQDPGLGLRLIYFSYDVKMKEKGDIPEGYSVSREKKERFSLILESASTNQTSMYLCASSTPTGGIEQYFGPGTRLTVT.

The chain is built from TRBV5-1 and TRBJ2-5; TRBD2 matches at 8 bases. Germline loops: CDR1 SGHRS, CDR2 YFSETQ. This CDR3 contains 15 residues. The junction had 7 bases not matched to a gene; V was cut back by 2 bases and J by 4 bases. CDR3 coding DNA: TGCGCCAGCAGCTTACTCGGGAGGGTAGGAGAGACCCAGTACTTC. The encoded protein is CASSLLGRVGETQYF.

This clone has only a few counts. The chain combines TRBV4-2 with TRBJ1-4; 9 nucleotides match TRBD1. The CDR3 runs to 16 residues. CDR1 is LGHNA, CDR2 YNFKEQ, per germline. V gave up 0 bases and J gave up 5 bases; unmatched junction bases: 4. CDR3 amino acids: CASSQDLGTGNEKLFF. The CDR3 DNA follows: TGTGCCAGCAGCCAAGACCTCGGGACAGGGAATGAAAAACTGTTTTTT.

V usage is TRBV27 and J usage is TRBJ1-4, with 9 bases that match TRBD1. Germline CDR1 reads MNHEY; CDR2 reads SMNVEV (reference sequence). V lost 5 bases to trimming and J lost 4 bases; unmatched junction nucleotides: 5. This CDR3 contains 15 residues. DNA of the CDR3: TGTGCCAGCAGTGGGCGGGGACAGGGTAATGAAAAACTGTTTTTT. Its protein is CASSGRGQGNEKLFF.

The V gene is TRBV4-2, the J gene TRBJ1-5; tentative D call: TRBD1 (5 bases). Germline values: CDR1 LGHNA, CDR2 YNFKEQ. V was cut by 4 bases and J by 6 bases, with 13 bases left in between. The CDR3 covers 14 residues. The CDR3 DNA reads TGTGCCAGCAGCCTACCTGGGGGAAGTCAGCCCCAGCATTTT. This translates into CASSLPGGSQPQHF.

The chain has TRBV6-1 and TRBJ2-7; 10 bases map to TRBD2. Germline lookup yields CDR1 MNHNS and CDR2 SASEGT. The CDR3 sequence is 15 residues long. V lost 6 bases and J lost 1; bases outside the gene matches: 6. The CDR3 spells CASSESGGGSYEQYF. The CDR3 region has the DNA TGTGCCAGCAGCGAAAGCGGGGGGGGGTCCTACGAGCAGTACTTC.

J is TRBJ2-1 and V is TRBV2; 13 bases fit TRBD2. The CDR3 is 16 residues long. The V gene end was trimmed by 5 bases and the J gene end by 6 bases; junction bases not matched to a gene: 7. Germline CDR1 reads SNHLY; CDR2 reads FYNNEI. The CDR3 reads CASSRTGLAGLNEQFF. CDR3 DNA: TGTGCCAGCAGTCGGACGGGACTAGCGGGACTCAATGAGCAGTTCTTC.

The chain combines TRBV7-9 with TRBJ1-5; possible D gene TRBD1, 5 bases. V was shortened by 4 bases and J by 2 bases, with 12 bases between the two germline ends. The CDR3 is made up of 15 amino acids. Germline CDR1 SEHNR, CDR2 FQNEAQ (reference sequence). Written as DNA, the CDR3 is TGTGCCAGCAGCTCCACAGGCTGGGGCAATCAGCCCCAGCATTTT. Protein sequence: CASSSTGWGNQPQHF.

The V and J genes are TRBV4-1 and TRBJ1-2; D possibly corresponds to TRBD1 (6 bases). Germline V gene lookup returns CDR1 MGHRA and CDR2 YSYEKL. This CDR3 region has 15 residues. V was pared by 0 bases and J by 4 bases, with 12 bases between. The CDR3 sequence: CASSQDWGASYGYTF. The CDR3 DNA is TGCGCCAGCAGCCAAGATTGGGGGGCTAGCTATGGCTACACCTTC.

The rearrangement links TRBV7-9 to TRBJ2-7; D not resolved. CDR3 length equals 12 residues. Germline V gene data show CDR1 as SEHNR and CDR2 as FQNEAQ (reference sequence). Trimming removed 2 bases at V and 6 bases at J, with 8 bases between. Here the CDR3 reads CASSLSNGEQYF. The CDR3 coding sequence is TGTGCCAGCAGCTTATCGAACGGCGAGCAGTACTTC.

The gene calls are TRBV5-1 and TRBJ1-1; possible D gene TRBD1, 5 bases. This CDR3 spans 14 amino acids. Trimming cost V 3 bases and J 4 bases, with 13 bases left between them. Germline V gives CDR1 SGHRS, CDR2 YFSETQ. The CDR3 sequence is CASSSGSGGTEAFF. The CDR3 nucleotides are TGCGCCAGCAGCTCAGGGTCTGGGGGCACTGAAGCTTTCTTT.

V usage is TRBV29-1 and J usage is TRBJ2-7; 8 nucleotides line up with TRBD1. Germline values: CDR1 SQVTM, CDR2 ANQGSEA. The length of the CDR3 is 14 residues. V trimming: 6 bases; J trimming: 1 base; junction bases outside the gene matches: 8. CDR3: CSVNDRGGSYEQYF. CDR3 nucleotides: TGCAGCGTAAACGACAGGGGAGGTTCCTACGAGCAGTACTTC.

The chain uses TRBV6-5 and TRBJ2-7; 10 nucleotides agree with TRBD1. In germline, CDR1 is MNHEY, CDR2 SVGAGI. There are 15 residues in the CDR3. The trim removed 6 bases at V and 3 bases at J, leaving 8 bases unmatched. This CDR3 is CASSAPGTGVYEQYF. Here the CDR3 DNA reads TGTGCCAGCAGCGCCCCCGGGACAGGGGTCTACGAGCAGTACTTC.

The chain carries TRBV10-3 and TRBJ2-7; D unclear. The CDR3 extends over 15 amino acids. CDR1 is ENHRY, CDR2 SYGVKD, per germline. V dropped 2 bases and J dropped 2 bases, with 13 bases sitting between them. CDR3 nucleotides: TGTGCCATCAGTGAGGGGGTAGGGTCGACCTACGAGCAGTACTTC. Translation gives CAISEGVGSTYEQYF.

The chain has TRBV13 and TRBJ1-1; D is unclear. The ends were cut back, 5 bases at V and 1 base at J, with 5 bases in the middle. Germline V gene data show CDR1 as PRHDT and CDR2 as FYEKMQ (reference sequence). The CDR3 length is 12 residues. CDR3 in DNA: TGTGCCAGCAGCCAGACGAACACTGAAGCTTTCTTT. This sequence encodes CASSQTNTEAFF.

The chain carries TRBV7-9 and TRBJ2-7; 11 bases fit TRBD2. After removal of 5 bases from V and 5 bases from J, the junction contained 8 bases not matched to a gene. The germline V gene encodes CDR1 SEHNR and CDR2 FQNEAQ (reference sequence). This CDR3 has 15 amino acids. CDR3 in amino acids: CASSHIGLAGHEQYF. CDR3 DNA: TGTGCCAGCAGCCACATCGGACTAGCGGGCCACGAGCAGTACTTC.

The gene calls are TRBV6-5 and TRBJ1-4, with TRBD1 matching 7 bases. This CDR3 is 15 amino acids long. Germline CDR1 and CDR2: MNHEY and SVGAGI. The J segment lost 8 bases and the V segment lost 5 bases, leaving 11 bases of the junction unmatched. Written as DNA, the CDR3 is TGTGCCAGCAGTGCAGGACAGGCCCCCTTGGAAAAACTGTTTTTT. It translates to CASSAGQAPLEKLFF.

The chain couples TRBV11-3 to TRBJ1-3; D ambiguous. CDR3 length equals 15 residues. V lost 5 bases and J 2 bases, leaving 13 bases between the germline ends. In germline, CDR1 is SGHNT, CDR2 YENEEA. The CDR3 region is CASSRIRTAGNTIYF. The DNA for the CDR3 is TGTGCCAGCAGCCGGATTAGGACGGCTGGAAACACCATATATTTT.